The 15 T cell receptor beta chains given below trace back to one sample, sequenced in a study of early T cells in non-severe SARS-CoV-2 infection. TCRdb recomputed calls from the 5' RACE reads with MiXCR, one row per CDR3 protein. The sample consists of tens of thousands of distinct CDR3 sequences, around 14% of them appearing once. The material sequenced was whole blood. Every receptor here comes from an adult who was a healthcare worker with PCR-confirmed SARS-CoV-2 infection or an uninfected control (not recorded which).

CDR3 coding DNA: TGTGCCAGCAGCCAACCCGGGCTTAATGAAAAACTGTTTTTT. Protein product: CASSQPGLNEKLFF. The chain carries TRBV14 and TRBJ1-4; no firm D call. The CDR3 has 14 amino acids. V was pared by 2 bases and J by 4 bases, with 8 bases between. The germline V gene has CDR1 SGHDN and CDR2 FVKESK.

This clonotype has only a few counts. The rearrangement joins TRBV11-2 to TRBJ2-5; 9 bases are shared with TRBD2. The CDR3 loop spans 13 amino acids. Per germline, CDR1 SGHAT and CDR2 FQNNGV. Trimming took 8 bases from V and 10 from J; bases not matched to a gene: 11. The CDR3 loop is CASYSILAGIQYF. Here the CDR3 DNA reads TGTGCCAGCTATTCGATACTAGCGGGTATCCAGTACTTC.

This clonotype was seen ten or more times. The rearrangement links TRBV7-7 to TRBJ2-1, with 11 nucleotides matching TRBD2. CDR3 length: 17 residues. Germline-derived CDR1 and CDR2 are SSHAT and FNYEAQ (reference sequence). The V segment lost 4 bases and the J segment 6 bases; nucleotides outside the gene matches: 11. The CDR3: CASSSDSGGAGGNEQFF. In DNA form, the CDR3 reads TGTGCCAGCAGCTCCGATAGCGGGGGGGCCGGAGGCAATGAGCAGTTCTTC.

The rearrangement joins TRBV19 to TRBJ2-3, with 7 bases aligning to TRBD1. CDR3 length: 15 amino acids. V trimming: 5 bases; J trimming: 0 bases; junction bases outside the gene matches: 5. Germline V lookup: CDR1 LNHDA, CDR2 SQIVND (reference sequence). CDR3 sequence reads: CASSWGQLSTDTQYF. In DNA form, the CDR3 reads TGTGCCAGTAGTTGGGGACAGCTAAGCACAGATACGCAGTATTTT.

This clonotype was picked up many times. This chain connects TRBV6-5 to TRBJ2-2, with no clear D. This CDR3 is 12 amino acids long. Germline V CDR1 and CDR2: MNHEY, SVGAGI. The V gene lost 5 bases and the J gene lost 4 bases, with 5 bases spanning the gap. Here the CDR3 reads CASSPTTGELFF. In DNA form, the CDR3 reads TGTGCCAGCAGTCCTACCACCGGGGAGCTGTTTTTT.

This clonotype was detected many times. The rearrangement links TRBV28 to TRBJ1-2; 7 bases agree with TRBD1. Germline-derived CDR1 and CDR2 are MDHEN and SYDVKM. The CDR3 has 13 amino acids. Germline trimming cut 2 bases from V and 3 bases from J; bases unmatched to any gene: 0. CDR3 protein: CASSLQGDYGYTF. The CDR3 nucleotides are TGTGCCAGCAGTTTACAGGGGGACTATGGCTACACCTTC.

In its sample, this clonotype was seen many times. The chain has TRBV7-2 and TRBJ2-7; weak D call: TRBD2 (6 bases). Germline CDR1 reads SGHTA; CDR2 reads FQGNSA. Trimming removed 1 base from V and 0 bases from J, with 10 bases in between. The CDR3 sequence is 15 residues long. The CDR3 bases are TGTGCCAGCAGCTTAGGCGCCGGGAGCTCCTACGAGCAGTACTTC. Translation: CASSLGAGSSYEQYF.

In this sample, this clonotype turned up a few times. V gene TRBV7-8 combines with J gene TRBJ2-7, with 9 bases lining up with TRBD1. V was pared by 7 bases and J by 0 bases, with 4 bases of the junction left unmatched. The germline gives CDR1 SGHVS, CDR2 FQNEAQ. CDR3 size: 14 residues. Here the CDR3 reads CASTRQGDSYEQYF. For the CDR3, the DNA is TGTGCCAGCACCCGACAGGGGGACTCCTACGAGCAGTACTTC.

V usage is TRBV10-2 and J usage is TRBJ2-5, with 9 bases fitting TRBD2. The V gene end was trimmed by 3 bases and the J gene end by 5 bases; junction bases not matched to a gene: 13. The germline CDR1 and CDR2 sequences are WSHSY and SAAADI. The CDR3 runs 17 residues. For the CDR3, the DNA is TGCGCCAGCAGTGAATATGCGGGGGGGCTAATTGTCGAGACCCAGTACTTC. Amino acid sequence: CASSEYAGGLIVETQYF.

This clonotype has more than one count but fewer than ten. This CDR3 is CASTRGWDTEAFF. The DNA of the CDR3 is TGTGCCAGCACCAGGGGCTGGGATACTGAAGCTTTCTTT. This chain joins TRBV6-5 and TRBJ1-1, with D tentatively TRBD1 (6 bases). The CDR3 sequence is 13 residues long. Per the germline V gene, CDR1 is MNHEY and CDR2 is SVGAGI. V lost 7 bases and J lost 5, with 14 bases in between.

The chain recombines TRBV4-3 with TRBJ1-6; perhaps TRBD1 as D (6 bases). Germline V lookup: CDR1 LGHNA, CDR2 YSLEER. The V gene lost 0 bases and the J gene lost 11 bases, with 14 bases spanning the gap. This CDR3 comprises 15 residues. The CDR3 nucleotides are TGCGCCAGCAGCCAAGATAAAACTCAGGGGACACCCCTCCACTTT. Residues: CASSQDKTQGTPLHF.

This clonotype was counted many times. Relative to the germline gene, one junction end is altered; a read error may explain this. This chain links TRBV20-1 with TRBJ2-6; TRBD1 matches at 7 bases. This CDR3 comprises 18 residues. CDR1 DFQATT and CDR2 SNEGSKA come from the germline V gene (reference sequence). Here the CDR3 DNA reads TGCAGTGCTAGAGCAATTGGGACAGTCAGCTCTGGGGCCAACGTCCTGATTTTC. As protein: CSARAIGTVSSGANVLIF.

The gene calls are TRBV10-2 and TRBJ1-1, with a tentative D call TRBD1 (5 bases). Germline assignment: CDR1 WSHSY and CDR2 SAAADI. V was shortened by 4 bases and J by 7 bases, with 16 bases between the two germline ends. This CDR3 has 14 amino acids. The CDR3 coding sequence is TGCGCCAGCAGTGGCATTGGGACCCCTGATGAAGCTTTCTTT. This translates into CASSGIGTPDEAFF.

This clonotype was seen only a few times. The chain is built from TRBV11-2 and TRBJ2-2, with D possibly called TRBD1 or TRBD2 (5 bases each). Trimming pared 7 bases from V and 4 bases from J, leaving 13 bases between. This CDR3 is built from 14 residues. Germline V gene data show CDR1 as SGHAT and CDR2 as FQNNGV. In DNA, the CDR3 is TGTGCCAGCACTACAGGACGGGGCACCGGGGAGCTGTTTTTT. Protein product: CASTTGRGTGELFF. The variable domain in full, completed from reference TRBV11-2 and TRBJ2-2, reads EAGVAQSPRYKIIEKRQSVAFWCNPISGHATLYWYQQILGQGPKLLIQFQNNGVVDDSQLPKDRFSAERLKGVDSTLKIQPAKLEDSAVYLCASTTGRGTGELFFGEGSRLTVL.

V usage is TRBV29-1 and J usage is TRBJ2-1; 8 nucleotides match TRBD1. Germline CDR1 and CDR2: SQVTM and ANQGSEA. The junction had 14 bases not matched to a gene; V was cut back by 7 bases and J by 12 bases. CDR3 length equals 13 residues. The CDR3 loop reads CSGYGTAGGWQFF. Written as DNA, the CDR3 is TGCAGCGGGTACGGGACGGCAGGGGGCTGGCAGTTCTTC.